What follows are 13 T cell receptor beta chains derived from one specimen sequenced in a study of T cell responses to AZD1222 COVID-19 vaccine. TCRdb keeps only in-frame clones here, not all; method: immunoSEQ multiplex PCR. The sample shows 120,000 to 150,000 clones, roughly 89% of them seen only once. The sequences come from peripheral blood, collected on day 0 of AZD1222 vaccination. The receptors shown here come from an adult in good health.

Details on this clone: No conserved phenylalanine or tryptophan ends this CDR3, so it is likely a read error. No DNA is shown, since the ends of the CDR3 on it are uncertain; the CDR3 is the one TCRdb lists. V gene TRBV28 combines with J gene TRBJ2-7. Germline loops: CDR1 MDHEN, CDR2 SYDVKM. The CDR3 region is 14 residues in length, termini included. The CDR3 sequence: CASSSTTRQDGAMN.

J is TRBJ1-6 and V is TRBV11-2, with D perhaps matching TRBD1 (5 bases). Looked up from germline, CDR1 is SGHAT and CDR2 is FQNNGV. The CDR3 sequence is 16 residues long. The germline V and J ends were trimmed by 3 bases and 4 bases, with 13 bases remaining between them. For the CDR3, the DNA is TGTGCCAGCAGCTTTGGGTGGGCAGGGTATAATTCACCCCTCCACTTT. Translation: CASSFGWAGYNSPLHF.

The V gene is TRBV13, the J gene TRBJ2-5, with D maybe TRBD2 (6 bases). The CDR3 runs to 15 residues. Germline V lookup: CDR1 PRHDT, CDR2 FYEKMQ (reference sequence). The ends were cut back, 4 bases at V and 5 bases at J, with 17 bases in the middle. The CDR3 spells CASSWRGSGVETQYF. The CDR3 nucleotides are TGTGCCAGCAGCTGGAGAGGGTCGGGAGTCGAGACCCAGTACTTC.

The chain carries TRBV15 and TRBJ1-3; D unclear. The V gene lost 4 bases and the J gene lost 0 bases, with 16 bases spanning the gap. The CDR3 has 17 residues. Per the germline V gene, CDR1 is LNHNV and CDR2 is YYDKDF (reference sequence). The CDR3 is CATSKGLEGYSGNTIYF. Written as DNA, the CDR3 is TGTGCCACCAGCAAAGGGCTCGAGGGATACTCTGGAAACACCATATATTTT.

This chain uses TRBV7-2 with TRBJ1-2; possibly TRBD1 for D (6 bases). Germline CDR1 SGHTA, CDR2 FQGNSA. The V gene lost 4 bases and the J gene lost 0 bases, with 18 bases spanning the gap. The CDR3 extends over 17 amino acids. The CDR3 DNA reads TGTGCCAGCAGCTCACAGGGTTTACCAAGAGCTAACTATGGCTACACCTTC. As protein: CASSSQGLPRANYGYTF.

V usage is TRBV5-1 and J usage is TRBJ2-2; tentative D call: TRBD1 (6 bases). Per germline, CDR1 SGHRS and CDR2 YFSETQ. This CDR3 spans 15 amino acids. V gave up 5 bases and J gave up 1 base, with 12 bases separating them. CDR3 sequence: CASRLTTGNTGELFF. DNA for the CDR3: TGCGCCAGCAGGCTTACGACAGGGAACACCGGGGAGCTGTTTTTT.

The chain carries TRBV5-4 and TRBJ2-1, with D hard to call. This CDR3 spans 14 amino acids. Germline values: CDR1 SGHNT, CDR2 YYREEE (reference sequence). The V and J ends lost 3 bases and 2 bases respectively, with 9 bases between them. CDR3 coding DNA: TGTGCCAGCAGCTCCGCGGAGCCCTACAATGAGCAGTTCTTC. Protein sequence: CASSSAEPYNEQFF.

The V call is TRBV6-5, the J call TRBJ1-5; 12 nucleotides line up with TRBD1. V shed 6 bases, J shed 1 base, and the junction held 1 base outside the gene matches. Germline V gene lookup returns CDR1 MNHEY and CDR2 SVGAGI. The CDR3 covers 15 residues. The CDR3 DNA reads TGTGCCAGCAGGGGGACAGGGGGCAGCAATCAGCCCCAGCATTTT. Its protein product is CASRGTGGSNQPQHF.

This clone was seen once. The chain recombines TRBV5-1 with TRBJ2-3, with D maybe TRBD1 (5 bases). With 3 bases removed from V and 6 bases from J, the gap between germline ends came to 14 bases. CDR1 and CDR2 from the germline V gene are SGHRS and YFSETQ. The CDR3 runs to 14 residues. CDR3: CASSSTTESDTQYF. The CDR3 DNA reads TGCGCCAGCAGCTCAACGACAGAGTCGGATACGCAGTATTTT.

CDR3 region: CASNWGFDQPQHF. The DNA of the CDR3 is TGTGCCTCTAACTGGGGGTTCGACCAGCCCCAGCATTTT. The rearrangement links TRBV19 to TRBJ1-5; D may be TRBD1 (5 bases). The germline CDR1 and CDR2 sequences are LNHDA and SQIVND (reference sequence). The CDR3 is 13 amino acids. V shed 11 bases and J shed 7 bases, with 18 bases lying between them.

CDR3 bases: TGTGCCACCACCATGGACAGGGGATACGAAAAACTGTTTTTT. Protein product: CATTMDRGYEKLFF. The chain has TRBV15 and TRBJ1-4, with 9 bases aligning to TRBD1. The germline gives CDR1 LNHNV, CDR2 YYDKDF (reference sequence). The CDR3 loop spans 14 amino acids. J was trimmed by 8 bases and V by 7 bases; bases with no gene match: 8.

The rearrangement uses TRBV20-1 and TRBJ1-1; D is possibly TRBD1 (5 bases). Looked up from germline, CDR1 is DFQATT and CDR2 is SNEGSKA (reference sequence). The CDR3 length is 13 residues. Trimming removed 3 bases from V and 3 bases from J, with 11 bases in between. The CDR3 reads CSASFRGDTEAFF. In DNA, the CDR3 is TGCAGTGCTAGTTTCCGGGGGGACACTGAAGCTTTCTTT.

The V and J genes are TRBV28 and TRBJ2-7, with 9 bases identical to TRBD2. J gave up 0 bases and V 5 bases, and 8 bases lay outside the gene matches. Germline V CDR1 and CDR2: MDHEN, SYDVKM. The CDR3 has 16 amino acids. For the CDR3, the DNA is TGTGCCAGCAGTCCCACCTTGGGACTAGCCTCCTACGAGCAGTACTTC. Its translation is CASSPTLGLASYEQYF.